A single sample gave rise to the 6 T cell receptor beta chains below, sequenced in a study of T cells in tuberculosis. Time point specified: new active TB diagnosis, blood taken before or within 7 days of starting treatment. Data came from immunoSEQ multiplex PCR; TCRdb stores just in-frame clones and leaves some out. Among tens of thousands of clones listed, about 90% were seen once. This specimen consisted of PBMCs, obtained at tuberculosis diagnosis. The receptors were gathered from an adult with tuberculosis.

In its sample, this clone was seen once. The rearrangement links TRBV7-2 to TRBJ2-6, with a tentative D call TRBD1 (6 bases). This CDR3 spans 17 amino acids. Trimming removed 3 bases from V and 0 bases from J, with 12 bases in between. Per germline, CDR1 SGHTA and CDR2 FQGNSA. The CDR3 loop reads CASSFEAGASGANVLTF. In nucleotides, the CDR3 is TGTGCCAGCAGCTTTGAAGCAGGGGCCTCTGGGGCCAACGTCCTGACTTTC.

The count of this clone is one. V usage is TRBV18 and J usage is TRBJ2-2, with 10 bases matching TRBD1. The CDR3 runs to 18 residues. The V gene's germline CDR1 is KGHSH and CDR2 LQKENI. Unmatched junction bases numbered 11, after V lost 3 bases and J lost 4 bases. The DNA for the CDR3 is TGTGCCAGCTCACCGATATTTCCGGGACAGGGGATCACCGGGGAGCTGTTTTTT. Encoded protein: CASSPIFPGQGITGELFF.

CDR3 sequence (DNA): TGTGCCAGTAGTATAGATGGGACAGTCTATGGCTACACCTTC. Its protein is CASSIDGTVYGYTF. The chain links TRBV19 to TRBJ1-2; TRBD1 aligns across 7 bases. J gave up 4 bases and V 0 bases, and 2 bases lay outside the gene matches. Germline lookup yields CDR1 LNHDA and CDR2 SQIVND (reference sequence). The CDR3 runs 14 residues.

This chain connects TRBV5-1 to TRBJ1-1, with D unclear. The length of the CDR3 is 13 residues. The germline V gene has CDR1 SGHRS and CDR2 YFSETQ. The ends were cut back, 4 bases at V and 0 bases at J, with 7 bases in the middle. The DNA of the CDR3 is TGCGCCAGCAGCCTGGCAGTGAACACTGAAGCTTTCTTT. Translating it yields CASSLAVNTEAFF.

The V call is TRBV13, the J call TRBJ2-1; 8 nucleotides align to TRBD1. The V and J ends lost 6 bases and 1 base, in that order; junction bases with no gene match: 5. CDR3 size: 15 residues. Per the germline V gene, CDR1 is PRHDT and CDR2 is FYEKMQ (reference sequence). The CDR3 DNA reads TGTGCCAGCAGACTCAGGGGGCCGTCCTACAATGAGCAGTTCTTC. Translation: CASRLRGPSYNEQFF.

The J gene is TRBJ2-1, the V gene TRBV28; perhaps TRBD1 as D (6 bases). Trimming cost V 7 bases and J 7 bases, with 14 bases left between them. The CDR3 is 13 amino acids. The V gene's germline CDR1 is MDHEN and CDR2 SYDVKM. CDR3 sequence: CASILQGRNEQFF. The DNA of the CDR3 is TGTGCCAGCATTTTGCAGGGGCGGAATGAGCAGTTCTTC.